These 10 T cell receptor beta chains share one sample of origin, sequenced in a study of cytomegalovirus exposure and HLA in healthy donors. The PCR made use of 60 Vbeta and 13 Jbeta primers. TCRdb keeps only in-frame clones here, not all; method: immunoSEQ multiplex PCR. The repertoire holds approximately 110,000 clones, with 70% to 85% as singletons. What was sequenced was PBMCs. The receptors shown here come from a woman between 35 and 50 years old in good health and CMV-seropositive.

V and J are TRBV19 and TRBJ1-4; D may be TRBD1 (6 bases). V gave up 4 bases and J gave up 12 bases, with 21 bases separating them. The length of the CDR3 is 15 residues. Germline assignment: CDR1 LNHDA and CDR2 SQIVND (reference sequence). Written as DNA, the CDR3 is TGTGCCAGTAGTAAGCAAGGACAGCGCAAGGGGGAACTGTTTTTT. This gives the protein CASSKQGQRKGELFF.

CDR3 protein: CASSIGGGGETQYF. In DNA, the CDR3 is TGTGCCAGTAGTATCGGTGGGGGGGGAGAGACCCAGTACTTC. The chain joins TRBV19 to TRBJ2-5; 7 bases line up with TRBD2. CDR1 is LNHDA, CDR2 SQIVND, per germline (reference sequence). Losses at the gene ends were 3 bases for V and 4 bases for J; bases not matched to a gene: 5. This CDR3 is 14 amino acids long. Full variable domain (remainder filled in from reference TRBV19 and TRBJ2-5): DGGITQSPKYLFRKEGQNVTLSCEQNLNHDAMYWYRQDPGQGLRLIYYSQIVNDFQKGDIAEGYSVSREKKESFPLTVTSAQKNPTAFYLCASSIGGGGETQYFGPGTRLLVL.

The chain is built from TRBV19 and TRBJ1-1; 8 bases fit TRBD1. CDR3 length equals 15 residues. CDR1 is LNHDA, CDR2 SQIVND, per germline (reference sequence). The J segment lost 1 base and the V segment lost 6 bases, leaving 7 bases of the junction unmatched. In nucleotides, the CDR3 is TGTGCCAGTAGGGACAGGGACCGAAGGAACACTGAAGCTTTCTTT. As protein: CASRDRDRRNTEAFF.

V usage is TRBV6-6 and J usage is TRBJ1-4, with TRBD1 identical over 10 bases. Germline V gives CDR1 MNHNY, CDR2 SVGAGI (reference sequence). Unmatched junction bases numbered 6, after V lost 5 bases and J lost 6 bases. CDR3 length equals 15 residues. The CDR3 loop reads CASSGRDRGDEKLFF. The CDR3 region has the DNA TGTGCCAGCAGTGGACGGGACAGGGGAGATGAAAAACTGTTTTTT.

CDR3 protein: CASSLEQPNTEAFF. CDR3 in DNA: TGTGCCAGCAGCTTGGAACAGCCGAACACTGAAGCTTTCTTT. The chain carries TRBV5-4 and TRBJ1-1; D is ambiguous. V lost 0 bases, J lost 1 base, and 7 bases lay in between. Germline V CDR1 and CDR2: SGHNT, YYREEE (reference sequence). This CDR3 comprises 14 residues.

V is TRBV4-1 and J is TRBJ2-5; the match to TRBD2 covers 8 bases. The J call may be faulty, since TRBJ2-7 better matches the DNA end. This CDR3 has 15 residues. CDR1 is MGHRA and CDR2 is YSYEKL in the germline V gene. The DNA for the CDR3 is TGCGCCAGCAGCCAAGAGACGGGAGGGTACTACGAGCAGTACTTC. Protein: CASSQETGGYYEQYF.

The V gene is TRBV18, the J gene TRBJ1-5; possible D gene TRBD1, 5 bases. Germline V gene sequence: CDR1 KGHSH, CDR2 LQKENI. The CDR3 runs 14 residues. Trimming removed 4 bases at V and 5 bases at J, with 12 bases between. For the CDR3, the DNA is TGTGCCAGCTCACGGGGGGGGGACCATCAGCCCCAGCATTTT. The encoded protein is CASSRGGDHQPQHF.

The chain links TRBV11-3 to TRBJ2-2; the D gene is possibly TRBD1 (6 bases). The assigned J gene may be wrong: the sequence end matches TRBJ1-3 better. Germline CDR1 SGHNT, CDR2 YENEEA. The CDR3 is 15 amino acids. The CDR3 DNA is TGTGCCAGCAGCTCGTCACAGGGAGCCGGAAACACCATATATTTT. This codes for CASSSSQGAGNTIYF.

This clone has only one observation. The CDR3 here is CASRYLAGGSYEQYF. The DNA for the CDR3 is TGTGCCAGCAGATACCTAGCGGGAGGATCCTACGAGCAGTACTTC. The chain carries TRBV7-3 and TRBJ2-7; 11 nucleotides line up with TRBD2. The CDR3 has 15 residues. Germline trimming cut 6 bases from V and 1 base from J; bases unmatched to any gene: 5. Per germline, CDR1 SGHTA and CDR2 FQGTGA.

The chain recombines TRBV9 with TRBJ1-2, with a weak D call TRBD1 (6 bases). Germline V CDR1 and CDR2: SGDLS, YYNGEE. The ends were cut back, 3 bases at V and 0 bases at J, with 12 bases in the middle. The CDR3 loop spans 15 amino acids. This CDR3 is CASSATGTPNYGYTF. CDR3 DNA sequence: TGTGCCAGCAGCGCTACCGGGACACCTAACTATGGCTACACCTTC.